The source of this T cell receptor beta chain is a study of identical twins. Study observations and caveats: Part of the zero-insertion signal could reflect confounding by invariant MAIT and iNKT cells. Conclusions were drawn cross-sectionally by statistical analysis, without following the same donors.

TCRdb processed the 5' RACE reads anew with MiXCR; each CDR3 protein has one entry. Of hundreds of thousands of distinct CDR3 sequences listed, over 20% are singletons. As for this clonotype: Its antigen is currently unknown.

Germline-derived CDR1 and CDR2 are SGHDT and YYEEEE. Losses at the gene ends were 0 bases for V and 5 bases for J; bases not matched to a gene: 5. This CDR3 comprises 15 residues. A further study also used this sample, focusing on T cells expressing NK-cell markers. In that study: Dominant NKG2C+ clonotypes accounted for about 1.0-8% of CD8+ T cells in about six donors. Whether expanded NKG2C+ T cell clones recognized HCMV stayed uncertain.

This sequence originates from a young woman in good health. This chain connects TRBV5-6 to TRBJ2-1, with 7 bases matching TRBD2. Specimen: PBMCs. This CDR3 is CASSLVSSGHNEQFF. The CDR3 region has the DNA TGTGCCAGCAGCTTGGTGTCTAGCGGTCACAATGAGCAGTTCTTC. The variable domain in full, with the rest retrieved from reference TRBV5-6 and TRBJ2-1, is DAGVTQSPTHLIKTRGQQVTLRCSPKSGHDTVSWYQQALGQGPQFIFQYYEEEERQRGNFPDRFSGHQFPNYSSELNVNALLLGDSALYLCASSLVSSGHNEQFFGPGTRLTVL.